The T cell receptor (beta chain) under discussion was sequenced for a study of CD8 T cells in Susac syndrome. A quantity of roughly 0.5 to 1 ug RNA underwent reverse transcription using random hexamers. Amplification of TCR beta CDR3 across 54 Vbeta and 13 Jbeta was performed with immunoSEQ multiplex PCR. TCRdb used MiXCR to reprocess the immunoSEQ multiplex PCR reads, holding one entry per CDR3 protein. The sample has hundreds of thousands of distinct CDR3 sequences; around 85% are singletons. V gave up 4 bases and J gave up 4 bases; unmatched junction bases: 13. The CDR3 sequence is 17 residues long. Germline values: CDR1 MNHNS, CDR2 SASEGT. The multiple sclerosis controls, all treatment-naive patients, had relapsing-remitting disease that was stable or active.

Sequencing was performed on CD8+ T cells from PBMCs. The sequence was collected from a human donor with multiple sclerosis. This rearrangement joins TRBV6-1 to TRBJ1-3; 7 nucleotides align to TRBD1. CDR3 nucleotides: TGTGCCAGCAGTGTTTGGACCACAGGGGTAGGAGGAAACACCATATATTTT. Amino acids: CASSVWTTGVGGNTIYF.